This entry lists 3 T cell receptor beta chains sequenced from one sample in a study of OX40 agonist ivuxolimab in advanced cancers. Sequencing was performed with immunoSEQ multiplex PCR; in TCRdb, only in-frame clones are kept and a portion is missing. The sample consists of under 13,000 clones, 74% of them appearing once. Sample: CD4+ or CD8+ T cells sorted from blood, taken in a trial of the OX40 agonist ivuxolimab. The receptor source for this set is an adult with an advanced solid tumor such as melanoma, head and neck, liver or kidney cancer.

The V call is TRBV7-9, the J call TRBJ1-2; tentative D call: TRBD1 (5 bases). The CDR3 has 16 residues. V lost 1 base and J lost 5, with 17 bases in between. Per germline, CDR1 SEHNR and CDR2 FQNEAQ (reference sequence). CDR3 residues: CASSLDGGTALYGYTF. CDR3 bases: TGTGCCAGCAGCTTAGATGGCGGGACGGCTCTTTATGGCTACACCTTC. Combining the CDR3 with reference TRBV7-9 and TRBJ1-2 gives the whole variable domain DTGVSQNPRHKITKRGQNVTFRCDPISEHNRLYWYRQTLGQGPEFLTYFQNEAQLEKSRLLSDRFSAERPKGSFSTLEIQRTEQGDSAMYLCASSLDGGTALYGYTFGSGTRLTVV.

This chain connects TRBV5-4 to TRBJ2-2, with D perhaps TRBD2 (5 bases). Trimming took 3 bases from V and 5 from J, leaving 20 bases between them. Looked up from germline, CDR1 is SGHNT and CDR2 is YYREEE (reference sequence). CDR3 size: 17 residues. The CDR3 DNA reads as TGTGCCAGCAGCTGGGGAGATTGGAGAGCAGATACCGGGGAGCTGTTTTTT. Translation gives CASSWGDWRADTGELFF.

V is TRBV7-6 and J is TRBJ2-1; 7 nucleotides align to TRBD2. The CDR3 sequence is 17 residues long. Germline values: CDR1 SGHVS, CDR2 FNYEAQ. The junction had 8 bases not matched to a gene; V was cut back by 1 base and J by 2 bases. The CDR3 DNA follows: TGTGCCAGCAGCTTAGGGGCAACTAGCGAGACCTACAATGAGCAGTTCTTC. It yields the protein CASSLGATSETYNEQFF.